The T cell receptor (beta chain) under discussion was sequenced for a study of blood T cell repertoires in COVID-19 (dated by TCRdb to 2018 to 2020). In the study overall: Samples covering the acute and convalescent phases of COVID-19 were provided by collaborators in the United States, Italy and Spain. Sample metadata almost always included a de-identified subject ID, COVID-19 status, age in years and sex. The repertoires were made available in a free public database intended to serve as a resource for research on the immune response to SARS-CoV-2. Samples were obtained from the ongoing ImmuneRACE study (first 160 participants) and from roughly 1,300 subjects provided by 6 global collaborators. The dataset comprised deeply sampled blood TCRbeta repertoires from subjects exposed to, actively infected with, or recovered from COVID-19. The prospective study material was composed of cDNA or gDNA derived from T cells, B-cell-depleted T cells, or PBMCs. Where available, HLA class I and class II types were taken from metadata supplied by the sample provider and were not determined by assay-based typing. The paper's findings and limits, for the study overall: The quantity of clinical and demographic metadata differed by source and by participant and was supplied without curation.

The sample holds one count of this clone. Its antigen remains unidentified. No base quality values were provided; no much bigger clone lies one nucleotide off. TCRbeta CDR3 regions were amplified from genomic DNA using the immunoSEQ Assay, a bias-controlled multiplex PCR. As for how the authors treated the data: Nucleated cell counts per sample were estimated from amplification of reference gene primers within the assay. Sequence reads were collapsed and filtered to measure the absolute abundance of every unique TCRbeta CDR3 rearrangement. For each sample, productive Simpson clonality was calculated as the square root of Simpson's diversity index across productive rearrangements. TCRdb took over this immuneACCESS table, retaining in-frame rearrangements with V and J assigned. Such tables are incomplete; in checked studies, under half of the missing clones stem from an unresolved V gene, and the remainder is unexplained. For V, J and clone size, that table is used; D and trimming come from the DNA. This sample gives tens of thousands of clones in total; around 83% of them show up just once. The biggest ten clones account for roughly 4.6% of the sample.

The CDR3 runs 14 amino acids, cysteine and phenylalanine included. The CDR3 DNA has 42 bases and is translated from base 1. As encoded in the germline V gene, CDR1 is SGHRS while CDR2 is YFSETQ. At the junction V is shortened by 2 bases and J by 4 bases; bases outside the gene matches: 4. Whole blood was collected in K2EDTA tubes by collaborating institutions according to the institutions' own protocols. For TCRbeta analysis, collaborators shipped samples as frozen whole blood, isolated PBMCs, or DNA extracted from either of those sample types. The receptor chain draws on TRBV5-1 and TRBJ2-5; TRBD2 aligns with 8 central bases. The origin of this receptor is a man older than 75 with acute or convalescent COVID-19. The sample taken for sequencing was peripheral blood. The DNA reads as follows: TGCGCCAGCAGCTTACCCCTAGCGGGAGAGACCCAGTACTTC. Translated, it gives CASSLPLAGETQYF.